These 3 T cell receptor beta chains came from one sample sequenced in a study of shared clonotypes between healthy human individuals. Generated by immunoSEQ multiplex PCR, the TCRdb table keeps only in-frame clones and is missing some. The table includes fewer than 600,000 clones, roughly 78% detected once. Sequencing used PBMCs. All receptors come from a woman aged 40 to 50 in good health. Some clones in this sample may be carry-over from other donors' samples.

CDR3 in amino acids: CASSWAGGMANEKLFF. As DNA, the CDR3 is TGCGCCAGCAGCTGGGCGGGGGGCATGGCTAATGAAAAACTGTTTTTT. The chain recombines TRBV5-1 with TRBJ1-4; tentatively, D is TRBD1 (6 bases). The CDR3 totals 16 residues. Trimming stripped 3 bases from V and 3 bases from J, with 15 bases between. The germline gives CDR1 SGHRS, CDR2 YFSETQ.

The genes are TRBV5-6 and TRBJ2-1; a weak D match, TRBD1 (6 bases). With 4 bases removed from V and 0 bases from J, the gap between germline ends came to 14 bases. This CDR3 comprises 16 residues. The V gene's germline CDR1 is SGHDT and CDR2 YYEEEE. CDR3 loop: CASSRTGSSSYNEQFF. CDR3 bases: TGTGCCAGCAGCAGAACAGGGAGCAGCTCCTACAATGAGCAGTTCTTC.

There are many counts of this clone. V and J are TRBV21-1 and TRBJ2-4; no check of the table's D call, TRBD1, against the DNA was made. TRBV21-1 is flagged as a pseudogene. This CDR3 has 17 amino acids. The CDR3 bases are TGTGCCAGCAGCGCCGGACAGTCCTTTAGCCATCGGTACATTCAGTACTTC. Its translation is CASSAGQSFSHRYIQYF.